This entry describes one TCR beta chain. Authors' methods: Using reference gene primer amplification, nucleated cell counts were estimated. Clones were read by immunoSEQ multiplex PCR, and TCRdb kept only the in-frame ones, dropping some. Clone size and V and J calls were adopted from that table, with D and trimming inferred from the DNA. Seen here are roughly 110,000 clones, around nine tenths observed once, and the top ten hold almost 4.5%. This sample is part of a study of blood T cell repertoires in COVID-19. The overall study: The United States, Italy and Spain supplied acute and convalescent COVID-19 samples. PBMCs, B-cell-depleted T cells, or T cells provided the cDNA or gDNA that made up the material.

This CDR3 is built from 11 residues. V shed 11 bases and J shed 3 bases, with 10 bases lying between them. CDR1 and CDR2 from the germline V gene are SNHLY and FYNNEI. V usage is TRBV2 and J usage is TRBJ1-1; no clear D. This clonotype originated in a man aged 35 to 55 with acute or convalescent COVID-19. Sequences were obtained from peripheral blood. This chain's CDR3 is CAALGDTEAFF. For the CDR3, the DNA is TGTGCCGCTTTGGGAGACACTGAAGCTTTCTTT. The full variable domain, completed using reference TRBV2 and TRBJ1-1, is EPEVTQTPSHQVTQMGQEVILRCVPISNHLYFYWYRQILGQKVEFLVSFYNNEISEKSEIFDDQFSVERPDGSNFTLKIRSTKLEDSAMYFCAALGDTEAFFGQGTRLTVV.